The 2 T cell receptor beta chains below come from one sample, sequenced in a study of T-cell memory formation after mild COVID-19. TCRdb processed the 5' RACE reads anew with MiXCR; each CDR3 protein has one entry. The sample includes 550,000 to 650,000 distinct CDR3 sequences, approximately 15% seen only once; the top ten take 8.1%. Sequencing was carried out using PBMCs or a T cell subset sorted from them (not recorded which). These receptors were collected from an adult woman who had mild COVID-19 (a few samples of this study predate the infection). Cell type and time point are not known.

Many counts were recorded for this clonotype. The V and J genes are TRBV7-9 and TRBJ1-4, with D possibly TRBD1 on 5 matching bases. Per the germline V gene, CDR1 is SEHNR and CDR2 is FQNEAQ (reference sequence). The length of the CDR3 is 15 residues. Trimming removed 5 bases from V and 0 bases from J, with 10 bases in between. The DNA for the CDR3 is TGTGCCAGCAGCATCCGACAGACAACTAATGAAAAACTGTTTTTT. Amino acids: CASSIRQTTNEKLFF.

This clonotype has only a few counts. The chain couples TRBV27 to TRBJ2-4, with 8 nucleotides matching TRBD1. Trimming removed 4 bases from V and 8 bases from J; junction bases left unmatched: 7. Germline V lookup: CDR1 MNHEY, CDR2 SMNVEV (reference sequence). CDR3 size: 14 residues. The CDR3 reads CASSSYRGSDIQYF. In nucleotides, the CDR3 is TGTGCCAGCAGTTCCTACAGGGGGTCAGACATTCAGTACTTC.